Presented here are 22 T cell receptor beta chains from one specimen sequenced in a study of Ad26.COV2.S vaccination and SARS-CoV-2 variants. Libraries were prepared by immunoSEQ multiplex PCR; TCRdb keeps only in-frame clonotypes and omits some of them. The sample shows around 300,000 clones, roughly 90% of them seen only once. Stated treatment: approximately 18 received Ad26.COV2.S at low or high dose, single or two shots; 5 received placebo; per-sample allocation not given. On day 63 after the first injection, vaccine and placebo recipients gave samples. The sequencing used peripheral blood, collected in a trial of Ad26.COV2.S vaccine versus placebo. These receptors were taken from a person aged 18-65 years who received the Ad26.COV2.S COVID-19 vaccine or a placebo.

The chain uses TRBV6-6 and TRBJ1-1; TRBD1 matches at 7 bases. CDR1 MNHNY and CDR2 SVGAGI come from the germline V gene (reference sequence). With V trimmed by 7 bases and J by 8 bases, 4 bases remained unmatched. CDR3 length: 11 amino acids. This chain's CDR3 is CASIADREAFF. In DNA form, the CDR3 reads TGTGCCAGCATTGCGGACAGGGAAGCTTTCTTT.

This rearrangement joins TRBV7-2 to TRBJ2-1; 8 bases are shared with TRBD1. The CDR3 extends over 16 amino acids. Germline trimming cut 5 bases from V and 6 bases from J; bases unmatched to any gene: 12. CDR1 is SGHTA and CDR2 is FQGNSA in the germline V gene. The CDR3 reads CASSLRTGLGLNEQFF. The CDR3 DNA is TGTGCCAGCAGCCTTCGGACAGGGCTCGGACTCAATGAGCAGTTCTTC.

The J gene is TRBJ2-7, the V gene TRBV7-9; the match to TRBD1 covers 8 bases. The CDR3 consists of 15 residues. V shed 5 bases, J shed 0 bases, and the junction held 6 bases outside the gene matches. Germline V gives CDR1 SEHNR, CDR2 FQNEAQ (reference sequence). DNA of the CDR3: TGTGCCAGCAGCGCCCAGACAGGGGACTCCTACGAGCAGTACGTC. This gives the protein CASSAQTGDSYEQYV.

CDR3 coding DNA: TGTGCCAGCCGGGACTTCCGCAATGAGCAGTTCTTC. Translation gives CASRDFRNEQFF. The chain uses TRBV28 and TRBJ2-1; D may be TRBD2 (6 bases). V lost 8 bases, J lost 6 bases, and 11 bases lay in between. The CDR3 runs 12 residues. Germline V CDR1 and CDR2: MDHEN, SYDVKM.

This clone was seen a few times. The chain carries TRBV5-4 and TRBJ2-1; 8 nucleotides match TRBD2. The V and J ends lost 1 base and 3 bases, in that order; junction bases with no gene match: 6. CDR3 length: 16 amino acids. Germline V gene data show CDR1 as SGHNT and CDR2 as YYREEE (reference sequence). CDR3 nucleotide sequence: TGTGCCAGCAGCTTGAATAGTCGGGGGGGCTACAATGAGCAGTTCTTC. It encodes CASSLNSRGGYNEQFF.

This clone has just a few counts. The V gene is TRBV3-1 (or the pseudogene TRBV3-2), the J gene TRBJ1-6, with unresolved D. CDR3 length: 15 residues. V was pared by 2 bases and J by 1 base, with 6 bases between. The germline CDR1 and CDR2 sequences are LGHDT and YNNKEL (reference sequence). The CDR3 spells CASSQQGSYNSPLHF. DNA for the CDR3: TGTGCCAGCAGCCAACAAGGGTCCTATAATTCACCCCTCCACTTT.

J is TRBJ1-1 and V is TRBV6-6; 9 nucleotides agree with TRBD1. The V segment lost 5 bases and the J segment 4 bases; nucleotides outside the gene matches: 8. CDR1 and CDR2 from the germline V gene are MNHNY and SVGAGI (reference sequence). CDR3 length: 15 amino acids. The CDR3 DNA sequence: TGTGCCAGCAGTCCTCGGACAGGGGAAGGCACTGAAGCTTTCTTT. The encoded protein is CASSPRTGEGTEAFF.

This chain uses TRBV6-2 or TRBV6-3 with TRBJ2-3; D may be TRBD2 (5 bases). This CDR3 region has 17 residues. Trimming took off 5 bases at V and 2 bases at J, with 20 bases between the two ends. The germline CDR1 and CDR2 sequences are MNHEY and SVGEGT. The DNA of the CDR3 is TGTGCCAGCAGTGACGGCCCACTAGTCAGGTTCACAGATACGCAGTATTTT. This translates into CASSDGPLVRFTDTQYF.

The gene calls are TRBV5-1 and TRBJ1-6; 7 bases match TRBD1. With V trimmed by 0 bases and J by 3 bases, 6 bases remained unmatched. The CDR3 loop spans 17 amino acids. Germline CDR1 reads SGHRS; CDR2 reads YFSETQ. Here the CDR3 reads CASSLGQGAIYNSPLHF. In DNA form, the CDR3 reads TGCGCCAGCAGCTTGGGACAGGGAGCAATCTATAATTCACCCCTCCACTTT.

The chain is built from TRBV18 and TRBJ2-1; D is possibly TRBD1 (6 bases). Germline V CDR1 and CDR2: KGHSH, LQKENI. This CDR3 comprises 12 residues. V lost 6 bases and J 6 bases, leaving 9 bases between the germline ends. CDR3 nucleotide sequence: TGTGCCAGCTCTCAACAGGGCAATGAGCAGTTCTTC. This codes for CASSQQGNEQFF.

CDR3 in amino acids: CASRGASGGYNEQFF. The CDR3 DNA sequence: TGTGCCAGCAGGGGAGCTAGCGGGGGTTACAATGAGCAGTTCTTC. The chain couples TRBV2 to TRBJ2-1, with TRBD2 identical over 10 bases. J gave up 4 bases and V 6 bases, and 6 bases lay outside the gene matches. Germline V gene sequence: CDR1 SNHLY, CDR2 FYNNEI. This CDR3 is 15 amino acids long. Full variable domain (remainder filled in from reference TRBV2 and TRBJ2-1): EPEVTQTPSHQVTQMGQEVILRCVPISNHLYFYWYRQILGQKVEFLVSFYNNEISEKSEIFDDQFSVERPDGSNFTLKIRSTKLEDSAMYFCASRGASGGYNEQFFGPGTRLTVL.

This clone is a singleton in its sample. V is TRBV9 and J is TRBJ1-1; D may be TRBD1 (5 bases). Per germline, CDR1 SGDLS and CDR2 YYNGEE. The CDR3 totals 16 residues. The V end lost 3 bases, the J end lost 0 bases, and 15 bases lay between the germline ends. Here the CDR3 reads CASSADVWGVNTEAFF. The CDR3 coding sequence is TGTGCCAGCAGCGCGGACGTATGGGGGGTGAACACTGAAGCTTTCTTT.

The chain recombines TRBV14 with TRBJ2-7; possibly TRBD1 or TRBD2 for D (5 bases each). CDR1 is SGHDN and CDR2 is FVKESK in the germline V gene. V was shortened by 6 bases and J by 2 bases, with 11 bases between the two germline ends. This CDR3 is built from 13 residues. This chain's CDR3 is CASSPGPPYEQYF. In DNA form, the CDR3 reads TGTGCCAGCAGTCCGGGACCCCCCTACGAGCAGTACTTC.

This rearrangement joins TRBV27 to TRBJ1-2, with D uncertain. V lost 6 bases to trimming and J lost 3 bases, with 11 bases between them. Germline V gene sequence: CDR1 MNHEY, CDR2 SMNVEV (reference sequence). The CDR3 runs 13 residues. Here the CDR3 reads CASSQVAYYGYTF. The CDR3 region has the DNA TGTGCCAGCAGCCAAGTAGCTTACTATGGCTACACCTTC.

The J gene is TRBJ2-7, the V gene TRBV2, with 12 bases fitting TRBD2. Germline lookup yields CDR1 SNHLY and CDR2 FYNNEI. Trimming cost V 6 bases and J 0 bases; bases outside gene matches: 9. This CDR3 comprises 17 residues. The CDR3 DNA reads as TGTGCCAGCAGAATGGGACTAGCGGGCCGGAGCTCCTACGAGCAGTACGTC. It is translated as CASRMGLAGRSSYEQYV.

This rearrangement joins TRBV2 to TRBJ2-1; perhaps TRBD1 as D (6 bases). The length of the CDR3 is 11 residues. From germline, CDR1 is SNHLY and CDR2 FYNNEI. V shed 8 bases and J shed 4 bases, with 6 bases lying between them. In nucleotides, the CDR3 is TGTGCCAGCCAGGGGTACAATGAGCAGTTCTTC. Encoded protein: CASQGYNEQFF.

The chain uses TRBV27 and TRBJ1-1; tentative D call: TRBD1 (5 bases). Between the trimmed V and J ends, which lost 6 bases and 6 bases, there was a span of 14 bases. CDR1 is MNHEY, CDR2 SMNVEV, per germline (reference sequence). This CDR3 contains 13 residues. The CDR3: CASSPGQPAEAFF. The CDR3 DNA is TGTGCCAGCAGCCCCGGACAACCAGCTGAAGCTTTCTTT.

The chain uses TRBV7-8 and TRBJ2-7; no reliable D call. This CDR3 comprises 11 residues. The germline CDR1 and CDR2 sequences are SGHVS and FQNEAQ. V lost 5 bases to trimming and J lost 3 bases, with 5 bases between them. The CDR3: CASSPNYEQYF. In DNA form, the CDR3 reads TGTGCCAGCAGCCCGAACTACGAGCAGTACTTC.

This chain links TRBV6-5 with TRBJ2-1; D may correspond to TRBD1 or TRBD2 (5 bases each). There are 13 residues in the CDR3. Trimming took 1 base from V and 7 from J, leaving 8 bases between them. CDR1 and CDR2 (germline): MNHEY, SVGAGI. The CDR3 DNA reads TGTGCCAGCAGTTACTTAGGGGAGAATGAGCAGTTCTTC. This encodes CASSYLGENEQFF.

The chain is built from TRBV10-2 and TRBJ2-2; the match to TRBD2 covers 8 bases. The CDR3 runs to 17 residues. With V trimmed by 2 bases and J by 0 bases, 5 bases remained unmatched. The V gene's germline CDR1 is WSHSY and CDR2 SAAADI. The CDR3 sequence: CASSELVAGPNTGELFF. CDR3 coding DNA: TGCGCCAGCAGTGAGCTGGTAGCGGGACCGAACACCGGGGAGCTGTTTTTT.

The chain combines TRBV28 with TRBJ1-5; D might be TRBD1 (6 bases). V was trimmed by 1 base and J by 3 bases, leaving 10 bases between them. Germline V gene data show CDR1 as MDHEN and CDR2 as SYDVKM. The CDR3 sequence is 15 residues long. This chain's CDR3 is CASSLLTGHNQPQHF. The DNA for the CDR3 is TGTGCCAGCAGTTTATTGACAGGACACAATCAGCCCCAGCATTTT. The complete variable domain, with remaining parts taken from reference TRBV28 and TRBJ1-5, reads DVKVTQSSRYLVKRTGEKVFLECVQDMDHENMFWYRQDPGLGLRLIYFSYDVKMKEKGDIPEGYSVSREKKERFSLILESASTNQTSMYLCASSLLTGHNQPQHFGDGTRLSIL.

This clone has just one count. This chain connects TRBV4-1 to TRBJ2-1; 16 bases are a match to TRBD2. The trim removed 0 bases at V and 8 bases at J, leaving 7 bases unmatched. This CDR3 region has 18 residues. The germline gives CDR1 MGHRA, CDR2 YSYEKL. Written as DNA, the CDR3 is TGCGCCAGCAGCCAAGATAGCGTGGGACTAGCGGGAGGGGATGAGCAGTTCTTC. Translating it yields CASSQDSVGLAGGDEQFF.